What follows is one T cell receptor (beta chain) and its context. A read error may explain this, as a much larger clone is one base away. Trimming removed 4 bases at V and 5 bases at J, with 14 bases between. The CDR3 has 14 residues. This entry comes from a study of blood T cells in healthy people across ages. As for the study in general: There was about one barcoded beta molecule captured by template switching per two T cells.

Together with a sample-barcoded 5' primer, a J-beta primer mix was included in a second PCR lasting about 7 to 11 cycles. Each CDR3 protein gets one entry after TCRdb re-called the 5' RACE reads with MiXCR. The sample shows roughly 730,000 distinct CDR3 sequences, 45% to 70% of them seen only once. Sample: blood. The TCR was taken from a man aged 35-49 years in good health. V usage is TRBV12-3 or TRBV12-4 and J usage is TRBJ2-5; D ambiguous. The CDR3 loop is CASSYVVGWETQYF. The CDR3 DNA sequence: TGTGCCAGCAGTTACGTCGTAGGTTGGGAGACCCAGTACTTC.